These T cell receptor beta chains were read from a single sample in a study of human T cells and chemical hapten exposure. TCRdb itself ran the RACE reads through MiXCR, one entry per CDR3 protein. The table records about 80,000 distinct CDR3 sequences, around 15% of them present only once. This material consisted of whole blood, taken in connection with sensitization to the hapten diphenylcyclopropenone (DPC). These receptor sequences come from a woman aged 45-60 years with alopecia areata. Some clones in this sample may be carry-over from other donors' samples. Each CDR3 is given with its conserved first and last residue. D genes are given only for firm matches. Not every row has a clone size; where given, it reads once, few, many or a size class.

clone size	V gene	J gene	D gene	CDR3 DNA	CDR3 protein
few	TRBV7-4	TRBJ2-3	TRBD1	TGTGCCAGCAGCCGACCTAGCACAGGGGAACGAAATAGCACAGATACGCAGTATTTT	CASSRPSTGERNSTDTQYF
many	TRBV10-3	TRBJ1-1	TRBD1	TGTGCCATCAGGGGCGATTCCGGGACAGGGACTACTGAAGCTTTCTTT	CAIRGDSGTGTTEAFF
many	TRBV19	TRBJ1-4	TRBD1	TGTGCCAGTAGAGAGACAGGGGGCGGTGAAAAACTGTTTTTT	CASRETGGGEKLFF
.	TRBV18	TRBJ2-7	TRBD2	TGTGCCAGCTCACCCGGGAGAGGAACAGGGAATAGACTAGCGGGAGACGGCTACGAGCAGTACTTC	CASSPGRGTGNRLAGDGYEQYF
.	TRBV11-2	TRBJ2-1	.	TGTGCCAGCAGCTTATCCTCCTACAATGAGCAGTTCTTC	CASSLSSYNEQFF
few	TRBV29-1	TRBJ2-5	TRBD1	TGCAGCGTTGCCAGGGGGACCCAAGAGACCCAGTACTTC	CSVARGTQETQYF
.	TRBV9	TRBJ2-2	TRBD1	TGTGCCAGCACCGGGGACAGGGGGCAGACCGGGGAGCTGTTTTTT	CASTGDRGQTGELFF
many	TRBV20-1	TRBJ1-5	TRBD1	TGCAGTGCTCCGGGACAGAGTAATAATCAGCCCCAGCATTTT	CSAPGQSNNQPQHF
few	TRBV2	TRBJ1-5	TRBD1	TGTGCCAGCAGTCAAGGACAGGTTGGACAGCCCCAGCATTTT	CASSQGQVGQPQHF
.	TRBV24-1	TRBJ1-5	.	TGTGCCGGCCAACTTATGGATTCTCATCAGCCCCAGCATTTT	CAGQLMDSHQPQHF
many	TRBV18	TRBJ2-6	TRBD1	TGTGCCAGCTCACCCAGGACAGGGACTCTCTCTGGGGCCAACGTCCTGACTTTC	CASSPRTGTLSGANVLTF
.	TRBV28	TRBJ1-1	.	TGTGCCAGCAGCGGACGACGATTTGAAGCTTTCTTT	CASSGRRFEAFF
.	TRBV20-1	TRBJ2-4	.	TGCAGTGTCACAAAGGGAAACATTCAGTACTTC	CSVTKGNIQYF
.	TRBV7-2	TRBJ1-5	.	TGTGCCAGCAGCCGAAGTGGACGGTTCAATCAGCCCCAGCATTTT	CASSRSGRFNQPQHF
medium-sized	TRBV6-2/TRBV6-3	TRBJ2-1	.	TGTGCCAGCAAGTTGCGCGATGAGCAGTTCTTC	CASKLRDEQFF
.	TRBV6-5	TRBJ2-2	TRBD1	TGTGCCAGCAGTGGAGAGACAGGGCTCTCCAGCACCGGGGAGCTGTTTTTT	CASSGETGLSSTGELFF
.	TRBV19	TRBJ2-2	TRBD1	TGTGCCAGTAGCGGGTGGGACAGTAACACCGGGGAGCTGTTTTTT	CASSGWDSNTGELFF
.	TRBV7-2	TRBJ2-7	.	TGTGCCAGCAGCTTAATCGATGTAGCGTCGACCCACGAGCAGTACTTC	CASSLIDVASTHEQYF
few	TRBV7-2	TRBJ1-5	.	TGTGCCAGCAGAACCGCAGGGGCGGGAAATCAGCCCCAGCATTTT	CASRTAGAGNQPQHF
few	TRBV7-2	TRBJ2-1	TRBD2	TGTGCCAGCAGCGGGACGACTAGCGGGAGGCCTTACAATGAGCAGTTCTTC	CASSGTTSGRPYNEQFF
.	TRBV18	TRBJ2-2	TRBD1	TGTGCCAGCTCAGGACAGGGGAACACCGGGGAGCTGTTTTTT	CASSGQGNTGELFF
.	TRBV28	TRBJ2-3	.	TGTGCCAGCAGTTTCAGTCTGATCACAGATACGCAGTATTTT	CASSFSLITDTQYF
.	TRBV7-2	TRBJ2-2	TRBD1	TGTGCCAGCAGCTCGAACAGGGGGCGTACCGGGGAGCTGTTTTTT	CASSSNRGRTGELFF
few	TRBV18	TRBJ1-1	.	TGTGCCAGCTCACCACGACCGCGGAAGAACACTGAAGCTTTCTTT	CASSPRPRKNTEAFF
many	TRBV4-3	TRBJ2-1	.	TGCGCCAGCAGCCAAGGGGCATACAATGAGCAGTTCTTC	CASSQGAYNEQFF
.	TRBV6-5	TRBJ2-4	.	TGTGCCAGCAGTTACGGTGCCAAAAACATTCAGTACTTC	CASSYGAKNIQYF
few	TRBV27	TRBJ2-3	.	TGTGCCAGCAGTATGAATTCAGATACGCAGTATTTT	CASSMNSDTQYF